The present T cell receptor (beta chain) was sequenced within a study of T cells after yellow fever vaccination. Findings and caveats of the study: Abundant clonotypes (contaminants from the bulk population) could be present in FACS-sorted repertoires. Among all clonotypes, a small share was observed in both CD4 and CD8 compartments.

TCRdb independently ran MiXCR on the 5' RACE reads; one entry per CDR3 protein. The table lists 400,000 or so distinct CDR3 sequences, roughly a sixth of them singletons. The CDR3 has 15 amino acids. Germline lookup yields CDR1 SGHRS and CDR2 YFSETQ. V lost 5 bases and J 2 bases, leaving 13 bases between the germline ends. A note on this clonotype: The antigen is undetermined.

This sample comprised PBMCs, obtained before the yellow fever booster vaccination. This clonotype originated in a man aged 18 to 35 who received the YFV17D yellow fever vaccine. The J gene is TRBJ2-2, the V gene TRBV5-1; D tentatively fits TRBD1 or TRBD2 (5 bases each). CDR3: CASRGDPLNTGELFF. CDR3 in DNA: TGCGCCAGCAGGGGGGATCCCCTTAACACCGGGGAGCTGTTTTTT.